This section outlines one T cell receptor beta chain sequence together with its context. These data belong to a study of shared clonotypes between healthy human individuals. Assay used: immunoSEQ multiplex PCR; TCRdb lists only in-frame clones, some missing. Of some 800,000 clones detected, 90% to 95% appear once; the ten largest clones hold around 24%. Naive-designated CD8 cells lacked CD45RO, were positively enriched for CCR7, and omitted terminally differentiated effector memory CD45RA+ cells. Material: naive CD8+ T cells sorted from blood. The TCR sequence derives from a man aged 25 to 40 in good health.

The CDR3 spells CASSWKGIDEQYF. Written as DNA, the CDR3 is TGTGCCAGCAGTTGGAAAGGGATCGACGAGCAGTACTTC. V and J are TRBV27 and TRBJ2-7; D is ambiguous. Germline CDR1 MNHEY, CDR2 SMNVEV (reference sequence). CDR3 length equals 13 residues. Trimming pared 4 bases from V and 5 bases from J, leaving 12 bases between.